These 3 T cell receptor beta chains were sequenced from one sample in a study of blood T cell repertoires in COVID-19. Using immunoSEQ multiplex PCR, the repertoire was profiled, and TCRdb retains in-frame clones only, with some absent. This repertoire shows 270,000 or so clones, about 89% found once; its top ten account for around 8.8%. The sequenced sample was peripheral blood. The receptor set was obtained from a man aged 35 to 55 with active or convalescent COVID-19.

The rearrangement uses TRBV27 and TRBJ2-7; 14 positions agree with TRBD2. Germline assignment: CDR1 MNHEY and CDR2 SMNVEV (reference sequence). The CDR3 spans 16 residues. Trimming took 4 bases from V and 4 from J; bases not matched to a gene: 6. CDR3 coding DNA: TGTGCCAGCAGTTCGGGACTAGCGGGAGTCGCATACGAGCAGTACTTC. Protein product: CASSSGLAGVAYEQYF.

The CDR3 here is CASSVAGVATTEAFF. The CDR3 nucleotides read TGTGCCAGCAGTGTTGCCGGGGTCGCGACCACTGAAGCTTTCTTT. The chain links TRBV2 to TRBJ1-1; D call uncertain. V shed 4 bases and J shed 4 bases, with 16 bases lying between them. This CDR3 contains 15 residues. Per germline, CDR1 SNHLY and CDR2 FYNNEI.

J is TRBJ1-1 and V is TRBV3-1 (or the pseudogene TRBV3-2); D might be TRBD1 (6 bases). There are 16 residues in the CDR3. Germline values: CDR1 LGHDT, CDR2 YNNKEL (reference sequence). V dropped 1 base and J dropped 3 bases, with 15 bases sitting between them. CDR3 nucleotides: TGTGCCAGCAGCCAAGGAGGGGGGGTCCATGACACTGAAGCTTTCTTT. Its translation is CASSQGGGVHDTEAFF.